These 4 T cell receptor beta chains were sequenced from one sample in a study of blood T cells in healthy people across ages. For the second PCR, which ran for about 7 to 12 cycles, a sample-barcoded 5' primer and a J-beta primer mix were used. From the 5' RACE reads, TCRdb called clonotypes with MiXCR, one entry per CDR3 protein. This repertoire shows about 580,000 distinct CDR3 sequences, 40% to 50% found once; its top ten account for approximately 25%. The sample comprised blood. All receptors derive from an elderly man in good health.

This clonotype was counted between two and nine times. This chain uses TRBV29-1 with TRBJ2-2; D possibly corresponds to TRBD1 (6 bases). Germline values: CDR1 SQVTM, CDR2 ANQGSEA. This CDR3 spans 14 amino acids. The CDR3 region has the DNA TGCAGTGTCTACCGGGACACCAACACCGGGGAGCTGTTTTTT. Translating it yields CSVYRDTNTGELFF.

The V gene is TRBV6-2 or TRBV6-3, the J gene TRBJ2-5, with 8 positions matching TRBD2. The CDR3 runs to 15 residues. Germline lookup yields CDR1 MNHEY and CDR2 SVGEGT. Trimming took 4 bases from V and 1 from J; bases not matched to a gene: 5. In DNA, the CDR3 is TGTGCCAGCAGTTCCCCTAGCGGGTTCCAAGAGACCCAGTACTTC. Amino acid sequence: CASSSPSGFQETQYF.

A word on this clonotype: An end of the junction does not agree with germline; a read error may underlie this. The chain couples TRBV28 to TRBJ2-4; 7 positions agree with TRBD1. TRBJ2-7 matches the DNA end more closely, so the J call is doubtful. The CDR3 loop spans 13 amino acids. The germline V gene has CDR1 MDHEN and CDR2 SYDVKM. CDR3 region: CTSSSTGVYEQYF. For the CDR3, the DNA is TGTACCAGCAGTTCCACAGGGGTCTACGAGCAGTACTTC.

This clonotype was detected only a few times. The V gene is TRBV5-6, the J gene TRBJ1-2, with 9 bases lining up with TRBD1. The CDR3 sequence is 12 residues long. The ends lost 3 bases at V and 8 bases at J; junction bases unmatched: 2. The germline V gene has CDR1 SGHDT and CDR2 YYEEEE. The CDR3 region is CASSSGTGGYTF. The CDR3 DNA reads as TGTGCCAGCAGCTCCGGGACAGGGGGCTACACCTTC.